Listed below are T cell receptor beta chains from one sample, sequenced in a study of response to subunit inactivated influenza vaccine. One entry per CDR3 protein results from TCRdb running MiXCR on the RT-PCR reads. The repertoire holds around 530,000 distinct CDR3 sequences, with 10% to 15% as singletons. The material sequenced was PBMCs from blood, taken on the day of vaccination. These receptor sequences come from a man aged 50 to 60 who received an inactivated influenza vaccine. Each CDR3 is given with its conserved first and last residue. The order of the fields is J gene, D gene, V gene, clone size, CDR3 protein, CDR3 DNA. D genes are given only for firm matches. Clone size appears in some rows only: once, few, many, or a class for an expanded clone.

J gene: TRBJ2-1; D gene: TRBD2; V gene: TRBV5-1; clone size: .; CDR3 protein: CASSLAGGSGYNEQFF; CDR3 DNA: TGCGCCAGCAGCTTGGCCGGCGGGAGCGGGTACAATGAGCAGTTCTTC
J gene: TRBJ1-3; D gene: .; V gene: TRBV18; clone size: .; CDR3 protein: CASSPYPAETPGNTIYF; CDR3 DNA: TGTGCCAGCTCACCATATCCAGCCGAGACCCCCGGAAACACCATATATTTT
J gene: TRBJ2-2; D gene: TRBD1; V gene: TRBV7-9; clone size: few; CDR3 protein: CASSGTGELNTGELFF; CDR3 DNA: TGTGCCAGCAGCGGGACAGGGGAACTCAACACCGGGGAGCTGTTTTTT
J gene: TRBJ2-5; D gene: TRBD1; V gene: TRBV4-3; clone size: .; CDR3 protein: CASSQDPARGQETQYF; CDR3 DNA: TGCGCCAGCAGCCAAGATCCCGCCAGGGGGCAAGAGACCCAGTACTTC
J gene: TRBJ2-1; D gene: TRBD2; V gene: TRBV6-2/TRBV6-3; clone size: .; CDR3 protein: CASSFGGGLGVNEQFF; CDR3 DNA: TGTGCCAGCAGTTTCGGCGGGGGACTAGGGGTCAATGAGCAGTTCTTC
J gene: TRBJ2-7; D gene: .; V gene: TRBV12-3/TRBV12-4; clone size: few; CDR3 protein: CASSPFQRSGEQYF; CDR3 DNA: TGTGCCAGCAGTCCCTTTCAGCGGTCCGGCGAGCAGTACTTC
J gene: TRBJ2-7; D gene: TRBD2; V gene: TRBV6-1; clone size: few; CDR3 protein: CASSEVATTGVTSGRYYEQYF; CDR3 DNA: TGTGCCAGCAGTGAAGTCGCTACCACTGGGGTTACTAGCGGGAGGTACTACGAGCAGTACTTC
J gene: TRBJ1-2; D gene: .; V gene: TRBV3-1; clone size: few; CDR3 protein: CASSQVAANYGYTF; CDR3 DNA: TGTGCCAGCAGCCAAGTAGCAGCTAACTATGGCTACACCTTC
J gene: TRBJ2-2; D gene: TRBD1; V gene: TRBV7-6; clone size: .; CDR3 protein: CASSLRLTGPLNTGELFF; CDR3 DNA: TGTGCCAGCAGCTTACGTCTGACAGGGCCTTTAAACACCGGGGAGCTGTTTTTT
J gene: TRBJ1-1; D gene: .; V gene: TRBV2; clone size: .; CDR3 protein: CASKETQVRNTEAFF; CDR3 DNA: TGTGCCAGCAAGGAAACACAGGTTAGAAACACTGAAGCTTTCTTT
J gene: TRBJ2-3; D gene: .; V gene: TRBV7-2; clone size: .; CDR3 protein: CASSLGTVDTQYF; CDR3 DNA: TGTGCCAGCAGCTTAGGGACAGTCGATACGCAGTATTTT
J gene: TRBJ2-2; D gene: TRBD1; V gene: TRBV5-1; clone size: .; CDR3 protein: CASSLENRQGAGGELFF; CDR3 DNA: TGCGCCAGCAGCTTGGAGAATCGGCAGGGGGCCGGCGGGGAGCTGTTTTTT